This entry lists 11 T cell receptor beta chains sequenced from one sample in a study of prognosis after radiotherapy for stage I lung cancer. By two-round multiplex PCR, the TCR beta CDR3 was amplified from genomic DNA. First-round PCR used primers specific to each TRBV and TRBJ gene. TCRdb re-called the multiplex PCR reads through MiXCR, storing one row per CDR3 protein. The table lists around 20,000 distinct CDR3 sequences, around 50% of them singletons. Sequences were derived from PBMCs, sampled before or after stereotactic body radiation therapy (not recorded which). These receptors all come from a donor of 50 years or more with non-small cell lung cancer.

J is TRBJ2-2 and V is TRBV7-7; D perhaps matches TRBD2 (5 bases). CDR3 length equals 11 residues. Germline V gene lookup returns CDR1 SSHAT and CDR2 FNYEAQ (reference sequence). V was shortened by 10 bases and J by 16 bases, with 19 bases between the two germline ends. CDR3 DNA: TGTGCCATCCGAGCCACCGGGGAGACGTTTTTT. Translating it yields CAIRATGETFF.

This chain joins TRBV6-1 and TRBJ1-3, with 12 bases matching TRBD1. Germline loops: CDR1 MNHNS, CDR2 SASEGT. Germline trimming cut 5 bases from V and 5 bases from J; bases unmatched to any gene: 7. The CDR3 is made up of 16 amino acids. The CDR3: CASSPTGTGGRNTIYF. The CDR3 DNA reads TGTGCCAGCAGTCCTACCGGGACAGGGGGCAGAAACACCATATATTTT.

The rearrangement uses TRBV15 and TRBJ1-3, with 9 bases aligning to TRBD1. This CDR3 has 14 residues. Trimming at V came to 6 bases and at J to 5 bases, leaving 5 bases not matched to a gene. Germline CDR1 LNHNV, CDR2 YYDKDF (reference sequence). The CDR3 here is CATRDRGGRNTIYF. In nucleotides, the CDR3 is TGTGCCACCAGGGACAGGGGCGGAAGAAACACCATATATTTT.

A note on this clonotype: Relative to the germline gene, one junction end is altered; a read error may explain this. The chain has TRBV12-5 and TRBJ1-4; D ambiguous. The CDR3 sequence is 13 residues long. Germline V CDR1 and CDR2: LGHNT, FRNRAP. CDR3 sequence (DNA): TGTGCTATACCCAATGGGGATAAGGGAAAACTGCTTTTT. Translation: CAIPNGDKGKLLF.

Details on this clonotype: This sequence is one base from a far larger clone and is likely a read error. The CDR3 loop reads CASSLRVVQGGSNEQFF. The CDR3 DNA is TGCGCCAGCAGCTTGAGAGTCGTTCAGGGGGGTAGCAATGAGCAGTTCTTC. V and J are TRBV5-1 and TRBJ2-7; maybe TRBD1 (7 bases). The J call may not be correct, given that the DNA end is closer to TRBJ2-1. Germline V lookup: CDR1 SGHRS, CDR2 YFSETQ. This CDR3 is built from 17 residues.

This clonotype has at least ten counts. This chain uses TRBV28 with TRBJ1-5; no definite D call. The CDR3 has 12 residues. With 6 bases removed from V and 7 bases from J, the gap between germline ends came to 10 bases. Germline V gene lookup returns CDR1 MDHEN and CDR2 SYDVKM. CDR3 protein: CASRTTGQPQHF. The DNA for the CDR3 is TGTGCCAGCAGAACGACCGGACAGCCCCAGCATTTT.

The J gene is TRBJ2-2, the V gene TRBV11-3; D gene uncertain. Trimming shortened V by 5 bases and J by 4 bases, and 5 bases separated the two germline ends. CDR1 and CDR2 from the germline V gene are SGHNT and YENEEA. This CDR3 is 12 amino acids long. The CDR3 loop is CASSRITGELFF. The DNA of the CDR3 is TGTGCCAGCAGCCGTATCACCGGGGAGCTGTTTTTT.

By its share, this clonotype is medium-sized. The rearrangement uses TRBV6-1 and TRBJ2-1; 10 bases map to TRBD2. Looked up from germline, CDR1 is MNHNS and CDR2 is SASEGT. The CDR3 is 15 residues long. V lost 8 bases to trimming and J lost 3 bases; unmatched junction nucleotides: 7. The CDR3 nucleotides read TGTGCCAGCCGCCGGACTAGCGGAAACTACAATGAGCAGTTCTTC. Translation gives CASRRTSGNYNEQFF.

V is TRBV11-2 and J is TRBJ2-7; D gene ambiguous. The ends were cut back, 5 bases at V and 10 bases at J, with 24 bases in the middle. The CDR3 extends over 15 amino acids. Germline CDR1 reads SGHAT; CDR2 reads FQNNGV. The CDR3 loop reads CASSLGSGRQDTQYF. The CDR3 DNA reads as TGTGCCAGCAGCCTAGGGTCAGGTAGACAAGATACCCAGTACTTC.

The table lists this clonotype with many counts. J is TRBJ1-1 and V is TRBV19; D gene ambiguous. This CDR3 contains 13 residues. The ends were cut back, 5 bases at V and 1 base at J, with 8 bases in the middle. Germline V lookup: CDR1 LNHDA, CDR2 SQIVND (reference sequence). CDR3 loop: CASSSTANTEAFF. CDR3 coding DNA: TGTGCCAGTAGTTCGACGGCGAACACTGAAGCTTTCTTT.

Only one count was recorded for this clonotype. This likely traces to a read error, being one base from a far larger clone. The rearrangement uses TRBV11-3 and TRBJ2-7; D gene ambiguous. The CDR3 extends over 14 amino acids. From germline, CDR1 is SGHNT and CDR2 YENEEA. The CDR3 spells CSSSFLGSAYEQYF. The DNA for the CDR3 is TGTTCCAGCAGTTTTTTGGGGTCTGCCTACGAGCAGTACTTC.